Reported below is one T cell receptor beta chain. Which antigen it targets is not known. Per-base qualities were not stored, and no clone one base away is much larger. The CDR3 runs 14 residues from the cysteine to the phenylalanine. Of all the DNA, just the CDR3 is kept, 42 bases in frame from base 1. The germline V gene (reference sequence) specifies MNHNY as CDR1 and SVGAGI as CDR2. Trimming removed 4 bases from V and 8 bases from J; the gene matches leave 6 bases unexplained. Patients with autoimmune disease history or receiving systemic immunosuppression were excluded from the trial. Peripheral blood for TCR sequencing was drawn from every dose cohort at baseline, at cycle 4 day 1 and at cycle 7 day 1. Samples were obtained from an open-label, multicenter, first-in-human phase I dose-escalation trial of ivuxolimab. The trial enrolled adults with locally advanced or metastatic head and neck squamous cell, hepatocellular, melanoma or renal cell carcinoma. Before TCR sequencing, CD4+ T cells and CD8+ T cells were sorted from peripheral blood as separate populations.

The data stem from a study of OX40 agonist ivuxolimab in advanced cancers. Background for the entire study: Ivuxolimab was an agonistic, fully human IgG2 monoclonal antibody directed against OX40 (CD134), a costimulatory receptor. Three dose-escalation patients achieved partial responses, one with hepatocellular carcinoma and two with cutaneous melanoma. Of the 50 or so patients in dose escalation, some 20 had hepatocellular carcinoma, around 15 had melanoma, 9 had renal cell carcinoma and 9 had head and neck cancer. Peripheral TCRbeta sequencing aimed to test whether ivuxolimab altered TCR sequence diversity and caused clonal T-cell expansion. Prior anti-PD-1, anti-PD-L1 or anti-CTLA-4 therapy was permitted, and checkpoint inhibitors had been received by 30% to 40% of dose-escalation patients. In the dose-escalation cohort, around four fifths of patients were male, and the mean age was roughly 60 years with a range of roughly 20 to 85. Intravenous ivuxolimab was administered to patients every 2 weeks at six dose levels: 0.01, 0.1, 0.3, 1.5, 3 and 10 mg/kg. The monotherapy dose-escalation portion (N of about 57 patients) of the phase I ivuxolimab trial is reported in the paper. Broad study findings and their caveats: On average, CD8+ T cells showed more expanded clones than CD4+ T cells after ivuxolimab. In the 0.1-3.0 mg/kg groups, partial responders had among the lowest normalized peripheral clonal expansion, particularly in CD8+ T cells. Low levels of normalized T-cell clonal expansion were also shown by some nonresponding patients. At doses of 0.1 to 3.0 mg/kg, clonal expansion of both CD4+ and CD8+ T cells in blood was seen between baseline and week 6. Antigen specificity was not determined for the clonally expanded peripheral T cells.

Genomic DNA was isolated from the sorted cells so that the TCRbeta CDR3 region could be sequenced. The immunoSEQ Assay was used for sequencing of TCRbeta CDR3 regions. Not all clones reach the TCRdb copy of this immuneACCESS table, which keeps in-frame sequences only. Checked studies attribute under half of the gap to unresolved V genes and leave the rest unexplained. The sample table holds under 80,000 clones, of which around nine tenths were seen once. In total, the top ten clones hold approximately 1% of the sample. The TCR sequence derives from an adult with an advanced solid tumor such as melanoma, head and neck, liver or kidney cancer. The rearrangement joined TRBV6-6 to TRBJ1-5, and 9 junction bases match TRBD1. Source: CD4+ or CD8+ T cells sorted from blood, taken in a trial of the OX40 agonist ivuxolimab. In nucleotides, the sequence is TGTGCCAGCAGTTGGGACAGGGCGCATGAGCCCCAGCATTTT. Translation gives CASSWDRAHEPQHF.